These 9 T cell receptor beta chains were sequenced from one sample in a study of T cell repertoires in cytomegalovirus infection. TCRdb reprocessed the reads via MiXCR and lists one record per CDR3 protein. The sample shows 150,000 to 200,000 distinct CDR3 sequences, approximately 30% of them seen only once. Sequenced material: PBMCs. The receptors here all came from a human donor in good health (CMV status not recorded). Some clones in this sample may be carry-over from other donors' samples.

The genes are TRBV6-4 and TRBJ2-1, with 9 bases lining up with TRBD2. V trimming: 6 bases; J trimming: 8 bases; junction bases outside the gene matches: 5. This CDR3 contains 13 residues. Per germline, CDR1 MRHNA and CDR2 SNTAGT. The CDR3 DNA follows: TGTGCCAGCAGCGGGGAGCGGGGGGATGAGCAGTTCTTC. Translation gives CASSGERGDEQFF.

V gene TRBV3-1 combines with J gene TRBJ2-2, with D possibly TRBD2 on 5 matching bases. CDR3 length: 11 amino acids. V gave up 6 bases and J gave up 8 bases, with 7 bases separating them. Germline CDR1 and CDR2: LGHDT and YNNKEL (reference sequence). The CDR3 DNA sequence: TGTGCCAGCAGGGGGAGAGGGGAGCTGTTTTTT. Encoded protein: CASRGRGELFF.

The chain couples TRBV20-1 to TRBJ1-5; the D gene is possibly TRBD1 (6 bases). The CDR3 runs 14 residues. The V gene lost 5 bases and the J gene lost 4 bases, with 15 bases spanning the gap. Per the germline V gene, CDR1 is DFQATT and CDR2 is SNEGSKA (reference sequence). For the CDR3, the DNA is TGCAGTGCTTGGGATGGGGGGCTTAATCAGCCCCAGCATTTT. The encoded protein is CSAWDGGLNQPQHF.

The rearrangement uses TRBV6-1 and TRBJ1-5; the D gene is possibly TRBD1 (5 bases). Germline V lookup: CDR1 MNHNS, CDR2 SASEGT. The CDR3 has 14 residues. The V end was cut by 5 bases, the J end by 1 base, with 9 bases between. The CDR3 DNA is TGTGCCAGCAGTCCTCGACAGAGCAATCAGCCCCAGCATTTT. The encoded protein is CASSPRQSNQPQHF.

The chain is built from TRBV7-2 and TRBJ1-3; D ambiguous. V was clipped by 1 base and J by 9 bases, with 4 bases between them. The CDR3 has 11 residues. Germline V lookup: CDR1 SGHTA, CDR2 FQGNSA. As DNA, the CDR3 is TGTGCCAGCAGCTTAGTCGGCACCATATATTTT. This codes for CASSLVGTIYF.

The chain couples TRBV2 to TRBJ2-3; 7 bases fit TRBD2. Per the germline V gene, CDR1 is SNHLY and CDR2 is FYNNEI. V shed 4 bases, J shed 4 bases, and the junction held 8 bases outside the gene matches. This CDR3 has 15 residues. The CDR3 region has the DNA TGTGCCAGCAGTGGGGCCAGCGGGGATGCAGATACGCAGTATTTT. It encodes CASSGASGDADTQYF.

The chain links TRBV10-3 to TRBJ2-7; TRBD1 matches 8 bases. The germline gives CDR1 ENHRY, CDR2 SYGVKD. CDR3 length: 16 amino acids. Unmatched junction bases numbered 9, after V lost 3 bases and J lost 2 bases. CDR3 protein: CAISEGWGQATYEQYF. The DNA of the CDR3 is TGTGCCATCAGTGAAGGTTGGGGACAGGCAACCTACGAGCAGTACTTC.

In this sample, this clonotype turned up once. This rearrangement joins TRBV11-2 to TRBJ2-5, with D unresolved. This CDR3 comprises 11 residues. Germline loops: CDR1 SGHAT, CDR2 FQNNGV. Deletions cut 10 bases from V and 5 bases from J, with 11 bases between. CDR3 region: CANKIGETQYF. In DNA, the CDR3 is TGTGCCAACAAAATCGGGGAGACCCAGTACTTC.

V is TRBV2 and J is TRBJ1-5, with D perhaps matching TRBD1 (6 bases). Germline V gene sequence: CDR1 SNHLY, CDR2 FYNNEI. This CDR3 is 16 amino acids long. The germline V and J ends were trimmed by 3 bases and 1 base, with 13 bases remaining between them. CDR3 loop: CASSENGGQSNQPQHF. The CDR3 coding sequence is TGTGCCAGCAGTGAGAATGGAGGACAGAGCAATCAGCCCCAGCATTTT.